One and the same sample provided the 9 T cell receptor beta chains below, sequenced in a study of molecular identifiers for immune sequencing clone quantification listed by TCRdb under 2018. Library construction relied on PCR. TCRdb shows the sequencer as NextSeq 500. TCRdb reanalyzed the raw reads on its own, using fastp at Q25 for trimming and MiXCR for clone calling, and kept in-frame beta chains. Rows matching on CDR3 protein sequence are summarized as one entry with the most common DNA and genes. The sample contains some 590,000 distinct CDR3 sequences, around 25% of them found a single time. Around 0.78% of the sample comes from the top ten. Sequences were obtained from naive CD8+ T cells from blood, with Jurkat cell RNA spiked in. This sample's cell subset or site label indicates: FACS-sorted CD8+CD4-CCR7+CD45RA+ naive T cells. All receptors come from a human donor in good health. Some libraries in this study had Jurkat cell RNA spiked in.

This clonotype was seen a handful of times. The chain has TRBV4-3 and TRBJ2-7; possible D gene TRBD1, 5 bases. This CDR3 is 15 amino acids long. Trimming took off 0 bases at V and 3 bases at J, with 12 bases between the two ends. Germline CDR1 LGHNA, CDR2 YSLEER. The chain's CDR3 is CASSQDAGSFYEQYF. The CDR3 DNA is TGCGCCAGCAGCCAAGACGCAGGGTCTTTCTACGAGCAGTACTTC.

In this sample, this clonotype turned up a few times. This chain uses TRBV7-9 with TRBJ2-1; D is uncertain. Between the trimmed V and J ends, which lost 1 base and 2 bases, there was a span of 6 bases. The V gene's germline CDR1 is SEHNR and CDR2 FQNEAQ (reference sequence). The CDR3 has 14 amino acids. In DNA form, the CDR3 reads TGTGCCAGCAGCTTAGTGTTTGCCTACAATGAGCAGTTCTTC. It yields the protein CASSLVFAYNEQFF.

The CDR3 region is CASSGDWSSYNEQFF. The CDR3 DNA sequence: TGTGCCAGCAGTGGGGACTGGAGCTCCTACAATGAGCAGTTCTTC. The V call is TRBV12-3 or TRBV12-4, the J call TRBJ2-1; TRBD2 is a possible D gene (6 bases). Between the trimmed V and J ends, which lost 5 bases and 0 bases, there was a span of 11 bases. The CDR3 has 15 residues.

As to this clonotype: A much larger clonotype is one base distant, so this may be a read error. This sequence joins TRBV7-9 and TRBJ1-1; D uncertain. CDR3 size: 14 residues. Trimming took 1 base from V and 5 from J, leaving 11 bases between them. Germline V lookup: CDR1 SEHNR, CDR2 FQNEAQ (reference sequence). This chain's CDR3 is CASSLVRVGTEAFF. The CDR3 DNA reads as TGTGCCAGCAGCTTAGTAAGGGTCGGAACTGAAGCTTTCTTT.

This clonotype occurred many times. The chain combines TRBV5-6 with TRBJ2-7, with unresolved D. The germline V gene has CDR1 SGHDT and CDR2 YYEEEE. Trimming left V 3 bases short and J 6 bases short, with 13 bases between. The CDR3 is made up of 13 amino acids. The CDR3, as DNA: TGTGCCAGCAGCTCGAAGTTTAGTTCCGAGCAGTACTTC. This gives the protein CASSSKFSSEQYF.

The chain is built from TRBV6-6 and TRBJ2-7; a possible D gene is TRBD2 (5 bases). Per germline, CDR1 MNHNY and CDR2 SVGAGI (reference sequence). Trimming cost V 8 bases and J 2 bases, with 7 bases left between them. The CDR3 has 11 residues. The CDR3 sequence is CASGETYEQYF. The CDR3 nucleotides read TGTGCCAGCGGGGAGACCTACGAGCAGTACTTC.

V is TRBV6-5 and J is TRBJ1-1; the match to TRBD1 covers 8 bases. Germline V gene lookup returns CDR1 MNHEY and CDR2 SVGAGI. Trimming cost V 6 bases and J 4 bases; bases outside gene matches: 10. This CDR3 is 15 amino acids long. CDR3: CASRRAGGDLTEAFF. Here the CDR3 DNA reads TGTGCCAGCAGGCGCGCAGGGGGCGACCTCACTGAAGCTTTCTTT.

About this clonotype: Its ends do not fully match the called genes, so a read error is possible. V gene TRBV11-2 combines with J gene TRBJ1-4; the D is unclear. The germline gives CDR1 SGHAT, CDR2 FQNNGV. The CDR3 consists of 15 residues. In DNA, the CDR3 is TGTGCCAGCAGCTTAGGTACTGCAACTAATGAAAAACTGGTTTTT. It yields the protein CASSLGTATNEKLVF. Supplemented by reference TRBV11-2 and TRBJ1-4, the full variable domain reads EAGVAQSPRYKIIEKRQSVAFWCNPISGHATLYWYQQILGQGPKLLIQFQNNGVVDDSQLPKDRFSAERLKGVDSTLKIQPAKLEDSAVYLCASSLGTATNEKLVFGSGTQLSVL.

This clonotype was detected a few times. This chain joins TRBV5-6 and TRBJ2-2, with 9 nucleotides matching TRBD2. Germline assignment: CDR1 SGHDT and CDR2 YYEEEE. The CDR3 is 16 amino acids. The trim removed 1 base at V and 5 bases at J, leaving 6 bases unmatched. CDR3: CASSLRREGRTGELFF. The DNA of the CDR3 is TGTGCCAGCAGCTTGCGGCGGGAGGGCCGGACCGGGGAGCTGTTTTTT.